This TCR beta chain was retrieved from a study of a mutant IDH1 vaccine in newly diagnosed glioma. Study details: Vaccine administration was initiated 4-6 weeks following radiotherapy alone, or with temozolomide cycles. Patients had received radiotherapy, temozolomide, or both previously, most receiving both.

This clone was observed a handful of times. What it recognizes is unknown. Findings of the study overall: Patients mounted vaccine-induced immune responses in 93.3% of cases.

Indicated time point: week 47, end of study. Every single dose of the vaccine, 300 ug of mutant IDH1 20-mer peptide, came with topical imiquimod. Vaccination of patients was performed eight times, in weeks 1, 3, 5, 7, 11, 15, 19 and 23. Here immunoSEQ multiplex PCR was the method, and the copy in TCRdb shows in-frame clones only, minus some. The data show around 84,000 clones, 81% seen once. Trimming stripped 3 bases from V and 7 bases from J, with 12 bases between. From germline, CDR1 is LGHNA and CDR2 YSLEER. This CDR3 is built from 14 residues. The clonotype was recovered from a man aged 40-55 years with glioma. Sequencing used PBMCs, obtained from a glioma patient whose treatment included an IDH1 peptide vaccine. This chain links TRBV4-3 with TRBJ1-4; D unresolved. The CDR3 is CASSQGALGEKLFF. DNA of the CDR3: TGCGCCAGCAGCCAGGGAGCGCTAGGTGAAAAACTGTTTTTT.